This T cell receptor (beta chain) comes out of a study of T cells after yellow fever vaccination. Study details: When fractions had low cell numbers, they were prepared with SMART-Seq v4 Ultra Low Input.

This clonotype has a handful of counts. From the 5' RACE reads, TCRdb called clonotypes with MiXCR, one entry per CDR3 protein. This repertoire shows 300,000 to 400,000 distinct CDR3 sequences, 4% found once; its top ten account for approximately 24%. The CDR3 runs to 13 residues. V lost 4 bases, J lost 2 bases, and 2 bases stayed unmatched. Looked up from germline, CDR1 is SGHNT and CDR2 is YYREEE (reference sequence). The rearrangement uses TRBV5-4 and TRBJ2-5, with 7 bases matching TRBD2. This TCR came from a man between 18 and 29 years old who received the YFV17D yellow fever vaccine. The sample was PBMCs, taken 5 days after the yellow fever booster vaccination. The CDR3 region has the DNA TGTGCCAGCAGCGATAGCGGGCAAGAGACCCAGTACTTC. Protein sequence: CASSDSGQETQYF.